A selection of T cell receptor beta chains follows, all from one sample in a study of Ad26.COV2.S vaccination and SARS-CoV-2 variants. Produced via immunoSEQ multiplex PCR; TCRdb's table is partial and in-frame only. The sample has around 250,000 clones; around 87% are singletons. The sample was peripheral blood, taken in a trial of Ad26.COV2.S vaccine versus placebo. Source of these receptors: a person between 18 and 60 years old who received the Ad26.COV2.S COVID-19 vaccine or a placebo. The CDR3 runs from the conserved cysteine through the conserved F or W. The order of the fields is V gene, D gene, J gene, CDR3 protein. The D gene is left open where the match is weak.

V: TRBV5-1; D: -; J: TRBJ1-6; CDR3: CASSQQQGKNSPLHF
V: TRBV24-1; D: -; J: TRBJ2-1; CDR3: CATSGKGVNNEQFF
V: TRBV27; D: TRBD1; J: TRBJ2-2; CDR3: CASSSWTGRGGELFF
V: TRBV2; D: TRBD1; J: TRBJ1-5; CDR3: CASRETGYSNQPQHF
V: TRBV7-9; D: -; J: TRBJ1-1; CDR3: CASTHGGENTEAFF
V: TRBV15; D: TRBD2; J: TRBJ2-1; CDR3: CATSRDEAGGRAYNEQFF
V: TRBV9; D: -; J: TRBJ2-1; CDR3: CASSVAWDNEQFF
V: TRBV6-2/TRBV6-3; D: TRBD2; J: TRBJ2-7; CDR3: CASSSLYGAGSIYEQYF
V: TRBV7-9; D: -; J: TRBJ1-5; CDR3: CASSLAGGNQPQHF
V: TRBV9; D: -; J: TRBJ2-6; CDR3: CASSPTPLSNPSSGANVLTF
V: TRBV11-3; D: -; J: TRBJ1-1; CDR3: CASSLGRARNTEAFF
V: TRBV6-5; D: -; J: TRBJ2-2; CDR3: CASSYSAGELFF
V: TRBV6-6; D: TRBD1; J: TRBJ1-2; CDR3: CASSYRGQGNYGYTF
V: TRBV2; D: TRBD2; J: TRBJ2-5; CDR3: CASSDTYLAGYKRETQYF
V: TRBV5-5; D: -; J: TRBJ2-1; CDR3: CASSLEGPSYNEQFF
V: TRBV9; D: -; J: TRBJ1-3; CDR3: CASSSDHSGNTIYF
V: TRBV1; D: -; J: TRBJ2-3; CDR3: CTSSQDEPASGSPTSTDTQYF
V: TRBV28; D: -; J: TRBJ1-2; CDR3: CASSRGEANYGYTF
V: TRBV11-2; D: TRBD2; J: TRBJ2-1; CDR3: CASSGGLAGPHNEQFF
V: TRBV7-2; D: -; J: TRBJ2-3; CDR3: CASSLVGSSTDTQYF
V: TRBV7-9; D: TRBD1; J: TRBJ1-1; CDR3: CASSDGQAYLTNTEAFF
V: TRBV11-2; D: -; J: TRBJ1-1; CDR3: CASSLERGTEAFF